The clone carrying this T cell receptor (beta chain) appeared once. Its antigen remains unknown. Only in-frame clones appear in the TCRdb table, and some are missing; sequencing was by immunoSEQ multiplex PCR. The repertoire includes 150,000 to 200,000 clones, approximately 84% of them detected once, and more than 6.5% sits in the top ten. This specimen comes from a study of cytomegalovirus exposure and HLA in healthy donors. This CDR3 region has 21 residues. The germline gives CDR1 LNHDA, CDR2 SQIVND (reference sequence). V lost 1 base to trimming and J lost 0 bases; unmatched junction nucleotides: 14. Study observations and caveats: The tendency of first-cohort TCR clusters to co-occur in the 120 or so validation repertoires emerged from a later analysis. A few CMV-associated chains were confirmed in vitro to be specific for CMV antigens. Cytomegalovirus-associated TCR beta chains were listed, numbering over 150.

The receptor's source is a man younger than 35 in good health and CMV-seropositive. The chain employs TRBV19 and TRBJ2-1; 11 bases fit TRBD2. The sample was PBMCs. The chain's CDR3 is CASSIVGPRTSGFSSYNEQFF. For the CDR3, the DNA is TGTGCCAGTAGTATAGTTGGGCCAAGGACTAGCGGGTTTAGCTCCTACAATGAGCAGTTCTTC.